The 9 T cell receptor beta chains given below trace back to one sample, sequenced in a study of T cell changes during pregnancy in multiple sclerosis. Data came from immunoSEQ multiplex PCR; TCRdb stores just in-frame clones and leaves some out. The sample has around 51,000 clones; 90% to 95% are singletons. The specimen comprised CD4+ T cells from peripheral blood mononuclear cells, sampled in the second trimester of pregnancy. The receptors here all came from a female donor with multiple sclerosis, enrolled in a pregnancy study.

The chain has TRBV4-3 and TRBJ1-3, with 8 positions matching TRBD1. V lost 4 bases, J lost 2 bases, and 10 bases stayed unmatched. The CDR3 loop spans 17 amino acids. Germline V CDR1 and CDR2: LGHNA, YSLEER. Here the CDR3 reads CASSPGGGGSAGNTIYF. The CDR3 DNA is TGCGCCAGCAGCCCAGGGGGCGGGGGATCGGCTGGAAACACCATATATTTT.

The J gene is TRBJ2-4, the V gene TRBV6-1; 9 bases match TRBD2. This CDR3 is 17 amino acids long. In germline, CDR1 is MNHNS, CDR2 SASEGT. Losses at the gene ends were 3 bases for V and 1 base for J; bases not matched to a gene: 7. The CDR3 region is CASSEIGRGGAKNIQYF. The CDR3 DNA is TGTGCCAGCAGTGAGATAGGGCGGGGGGGCGCCAAAAACATTCAGTACTTC.

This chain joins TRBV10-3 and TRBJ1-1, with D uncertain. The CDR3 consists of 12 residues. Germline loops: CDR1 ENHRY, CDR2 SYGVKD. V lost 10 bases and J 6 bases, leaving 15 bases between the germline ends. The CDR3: CATMAQTSEAFF. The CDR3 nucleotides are TGTGCCACCATGGCCCAAACCTCTGAAGCTTTCTTT.

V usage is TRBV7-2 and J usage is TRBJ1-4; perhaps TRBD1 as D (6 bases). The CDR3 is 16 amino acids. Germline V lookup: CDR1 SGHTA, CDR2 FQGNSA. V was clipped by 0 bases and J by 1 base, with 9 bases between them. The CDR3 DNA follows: TGTGCCAGCAGCTTAGCGGTACAGGGAACTAATGAAAAACTGTTTTTT. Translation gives CASSLAVQGTNEKLFF.

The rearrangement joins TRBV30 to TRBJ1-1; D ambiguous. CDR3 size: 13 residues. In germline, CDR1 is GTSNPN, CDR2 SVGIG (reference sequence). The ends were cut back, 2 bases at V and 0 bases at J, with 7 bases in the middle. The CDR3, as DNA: TGTGCCTGGAGTCGCGGCCTGAACACTGAAGCTTTCTTT. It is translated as CAWSRGLNTEAFF.

As DNA, the CDR3 is TGTGCCAGCAGCGGCGTCGGGACTAGCGGGGTAAATGAGCAGTTCTTC. Protein sequence: CASSGVGTSGVNEQFF. The rearrangement joins TRBV9 to TRBJ2-1; TRBD2 agrees at 13 bases. Germline V gives CDR1 SGDLS, CDR2 YYNGEE. The V and J ends lost 3 bases and 7 bases, in that order; junction bases with no gene match: 7. The CDR3 length is 16 residues.

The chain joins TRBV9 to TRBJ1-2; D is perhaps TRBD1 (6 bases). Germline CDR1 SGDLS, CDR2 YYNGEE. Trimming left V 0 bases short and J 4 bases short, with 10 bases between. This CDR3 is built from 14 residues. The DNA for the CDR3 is TGTGCCAGCAGCGTAGGAGACAGGAGCTATGGCTACACCTTC. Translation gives CASSVGDRSYGYTF. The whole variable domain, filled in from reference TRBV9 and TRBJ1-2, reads DSGVTQTPKHLITATGQRVTLRCSPRSGDLSVYWYQQSLDQGLQFLIQYYNGEERAKGNILERFSAQQFPDLHSELNLSSLELGDSALYFCASSVGDRSYGYTFGSGTRLTVV.

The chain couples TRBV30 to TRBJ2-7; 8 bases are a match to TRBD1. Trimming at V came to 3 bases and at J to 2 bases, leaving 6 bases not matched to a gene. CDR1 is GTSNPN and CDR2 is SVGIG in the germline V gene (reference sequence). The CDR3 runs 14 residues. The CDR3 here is CAWSRQGATYEQYF. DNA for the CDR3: TGTGCCTGGAGCCGCCAGGGGGCAACCTACGAGCAGTACTTC.

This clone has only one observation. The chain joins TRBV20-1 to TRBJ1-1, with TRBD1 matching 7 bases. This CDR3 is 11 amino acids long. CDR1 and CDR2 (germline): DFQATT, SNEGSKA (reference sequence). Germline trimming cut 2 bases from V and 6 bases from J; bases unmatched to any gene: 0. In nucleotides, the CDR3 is TGCAGTGCTAGACAGGGGGCTGAAGCTTTCTTT. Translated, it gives CSARQGAEAFF.